This entry lists 30 T cell receptor beta chains sequenced from one sample in a study of shared clonotypes between healthy human individuals. Here immunoSEQ multiplex PCR was the method, and the copy in TCRdb shows in-frame clones only, minus some. The sample records about 1 million clones, under 80% being singletons. The sequencing input was memory CD4+ T cells sorted from blood. Regarding subset: CD45RA-negative fraction. All receptors derive from a man between 18 and 35 years old in good health.

The chain has TRBV7-2 and TRBJ1-5, with TRBD1 matching over 9 bases. Unmatched junction bases numbered 1, after V lost 5 bases and J lost 5 bases. This CDR3 has 13 amino acids. CDR1 and CDR2 (germline): SGHTA, FQGNSA. The CDR3 coding sequence is TGTGCCAGCAGCCGGGACAGGGATCAGCCCCAGCATTTT. Translation gives CASSRDRDQPQHF.

The J gene is TRBJ2-5, the V gene TRBV9; tentative D call: TRBD1 (6 bases). From germline, CDR1 is SGDLS and CDR2 YYNGEE. The ends were cut back, 3 bases at V and 5 bases at J, with 20 bases in the middle. The CDR3 is 16 residues long. Here the CDR3 reads CASSETGSQQLETQYF. CDR3 sequence (DNA): TGTGCCAGCAGCGAGACAGGATCCCAGCAATTGGAGACCCAGTACTTC. The full variable domain, in which reference TRBV9 and TRBJ2-5 provide the parts outside the CDR3, is DSGVTQTPKHLITATGQRVTLRCSPRSGDLSVYWYQQSLDQGLQFLIQYYNGEERAKGNILERFSAQQFPDLHSELNLSSLELGDSALYFCASSETGSQQLETQYFGPGTRLLVL.

V and J are TRBV4-3 and TRBJ2-1; the D is unclear. The CDR3 consists of 16 residues. V gave up 4 bases and J gave up 5 bases, with 18 bases separating them. In germline, CDR1 is LGHNA, CDR2 YSLEER. The CDR3 protein is CASSRTTSQKNNEQFF. In DNA, the CDR3 is TGCGCCAGCAGCCGAACCACCAGCCAAAAAAACAATGAGCAGTTCTTC.

The CDR3 DNA reads as TGTGCCTGGAGTCAGGAAGTTATCGGCTACACCTTC. Protein product: CAWSQEVIGYTF. The V gene is TRBV30, the J gene TRBJ1-2, with D uncertain. The CDR3 covers 12 residues. In germline, CDR1 is GTSNPN, CDR2 SVGIG (reference sequence). V dropped 2 bases and J dropped 8 bases, with 12 bases sitting between them.

V is TRBV30 and J is TRBJ2-3; TRBD2 agrees at 9 bases. The length of the CDR3 is 17 residues. The germline V gene encodes CDR1 GTSNPN and CDR2 SVGIG (reference sequence). V gave up 5 bases and J gave up 0 bases; unmatched junction bases: 12. The CDR3 DNA is TGTGCCTGGGATAAGGGACTAGCAGCTTCTAGCACAGATACGCAGTATTTT. Amino acids: CAWDKGLAASSTDTQYF.

The chain couples TRBV5-6 to TRBJ1-1; 7 bases match TRBD1. This CDR3 has 14 residues. Trimming cost V 4 bases and J 9 bases; bases outside gene matches: 12. The germline V gene encodes CDR1 SGHDT and CDR2 YYEEEE. In DNA form, the CDR3 reads TGTGCCAGCAGCCCCGGGGGAGGGGGCGGAAAAGCTTTCTTT. This encodes CASSPGGGGGKAFF. The variable domain in full, completed from reference TRBV5-6 and TRBJ1-1, reads DAGVTQSPTHLIKTRGQQVTLRCSPKSGHDTVSWYQQALGQGPQFIFQYYEEEERQRGNFPDRFSGHQFPNYSSELNVNALLLGDSALYLCASSPGGGGGKAFFGQGTRLTVV.

CDR3 protein: CAISESGLRKGNTIYF. In DNA, the CDR3 is TGTGCCATCAGTGAGTCCGGTCTACGAAAAGGAAACACCATATATTTT. The rearrangement joins TRBV10-3 to TRBJ1-3, with D unresolved. CDR3 length: 16 residues. Trimming took off 0 bases at V and 4 bases at J, with 13 bases between the two ends. CDR1 is ENHRY and CDR2 is SYGVKD in the germline V gene.

V gene TRBV7-3 combines with J gene TRBJ2-1; D is perhaps TRBD1 (5 bases). The germline V gene encodes CDR1 SGHTA and CDR2 FQGTGA. V was cut by 7 bases and J by 1 base, with 11 bases left in between. The CDR3 sequence is 14 residues long. The CDR3 DNA is TGTGCCAGCATGGAAACAGGATCCTACAATGAGCAGTTCTTC. Its protein is CASMETGSYNEQFF. Using reference TRBV7-3 and TRBJ2-1 for the parts outside the CDR3, the full variable domain is GAGVSQTPSNKVTEKGKYVELRCDPISGHTALYWYRQSLGQGPEFLIYFQGTGAADDSGLPNDRFFAVRPEGSVSTLKIQRTERGDSAVYLCASMETGSYNEQFFGPGTRLTVL.

This clone has only one observation. The chain couples TRBV7-6 to TRBJ2-5, with D tentatively TRBD2 (6 bases). V was pared by 4 bases and J by 4 bases, with 16 bases between. Germline V gene data show CDR1 as SGHVS and CDR2 as FNYEAQ. This CDR3 has 15 residues. The CDR3 sequence: CASSSNSGGTETQYF. Written as DNA, the CDR3 is TGTGCCAGCAGCTCCAACTCTGGGGGGACAGAGACCCAGTACTTC.

The rearrangement links TRBV7-6 to TRBJ1-2; D gene uncertain. Looked up from germline, CDR1 is SGHVS and CDR2 is FNYEAQ. Trimming pared 3 bases from V and 2 bases from J, leaving 13 bases between. This CDR3 comprises 15 residues. This CDR3 is CASSLGEVGNYGYTF. The CDR3 bases are TGTGCCAGCAGCTTGGGAGAAGTCGGGAACTATGGCTACACCTTC. Combining the CDR3 with reference TRBV7-6 and TRBJ1-2 gives the whole variable domain GAGVSQSPRYKVTKRGQDVALRCDPISGHVSLYWYRQALGQGPEFLTYFNYEAQQDKSGLPNDRFSAERPEGSISTLTIQRTEQRDSAMYRCASSLGEVGNYGYTFGSGTRLTVV.

The chain is built from TRBV7-9 and TRBJ2-7; unclear D gene. This CDR3 is 12 amino acids long. Per the germline V gene, CDR1 is SEHNR and CDR2 is FQNEAQ (reference sequence). The germline V and J ends were trimmed by 3 bases and 3 bases, with 6 bases remaining between them. The DNA for the CDR3 is TGTGCCAGCAGCTTCGTCTTCTACGAGCAGTACTTC. Translation gives CASSFVFYEQYF.

This chain links TRBV25-1 with TRBJ1-5, with D maybe TRBD1 (5 bases). Trimming removed 4 bases from V and 4 bases from J, with 8 bases in between. There are 13 residues in the CDR3. Germline CDR1 MGHDK, CDR2 SYGVNS. In DNA form, the CDR3 reads TGTGCCAGCAGTGTGGGGGATAATCAGCCCCAGCATTTT. Protein: CASSVGDNQPQHF.

This clone was counted only a few times. This chain connects TRBV10-2 to TRBJ1-1, with 7 bases matching TRBD1. Trimming cost V 5 bases and J 6 bases; bases outside gene matches: 9. The CDR3 has 14 residues. Germline loops: CDR1 WSHSY, CDR2 SAAADI. CDR3 sequence: CASSPLTGSSEAFF. CDR3 bases: TGCGCCAGCAGTCCCTTGACAGGGTCGTCTGAAGCTTTCTTT.

The gene calls are TRBV13 and TRBJ2-5; 10 positions match TRBD2. The CDR3 loop spans 14 amino acids. In germline, CDR1 is PRHDT, CDR2 FYEKMQ (reference sequence). J gave up 5 bases and V 6 bases, and 6 bases lay outside the gene matches. The CDR3 loop reads CASSPSGSLETQYF. DNA of the CDR3: TGTGCCAGCAGTCCTAGCGGGAGTCTCGAGACCCAGTACTTC.

The CDR3 nucleotides read TGTGCCAGCAGCGCCCGGTTACTCCGGGATACGCAGTATTTT. It specifies CASSARLLRDTQYF. This chain links TRBV9 with TRBJ2-3; D remains unclear. Trimming took 3 bases from V and 6 from J, leaving 14 bases between them. The CDR3 covers 14 residues. Germline V gives CDR1 SGDLS, CDR2 YYNGEE.

V is TRBV2 and J is TRBJ2-4; D is unclear. The ends were cut back, 0 bases at V and 0 bases at J, with 12 bases in the middle. The germline gives CDR1 SNHLY, CDR2 FYNNEI. This CDR3 spans 17 amino acids. The CDR3 nucleotides read TGTGCCAGCAGTGAAGCGGTGGCACCATCAGCCAAAAACATTCAGTACTTC. Amino acid sequence: CASSEAVAPSAKNIQYF.

The genes are TRBV11-3 and TRBJ2-7; tentative D call: TRBD1 (6 bases). The CDR3 has 14 amino acids. Trimming removed 5 bases from V and 2 bases from J, with 13 bases in between. Germline V gives CDR1 SGHNT, CDR2 YENEEA. CDR3 residues: CASSHRDIAYEQYF. In nucleotides, the CDR3 is TGTGCCAGCAGCCACCGGGACATAGCCTACGAGCAGTACTTC.

This sequence joins TRBV4-1 and TRBJ1-4; D gene uncertain. Germline V gene lookup returns CDR1 MGHRA and CDR2 YSYEKL. There are 15 residues in the CDR3. V was trimmed by 1 base and J by 10 bases, leaving 16 bases between them. CDR3 nucleotide sequence: TGCGCCAGCAGCCAAGGTGCTCGTTTAATCCGAAAACTGTTTTTT. Translating it yields CASSQGARLIRKLFF.

The chain links TRBV10-3 to TRBJ1-6; 10 nucleotides agree with TRBD1. This CDR3 is 14 amino acids long. V lost 6 bases to trimming and J lost 9 bases; unmatched junction nucleotides: 5. The germline V gene encodes CDR1 ENHRY and CDR2 SYGVKD. The CDR3 sequence is CAIREDRGPSPLHF. CDR3 in DNA: TGTGCCATCAGAGAAGACAGGGGGCCTTCACCCCTCCACTTT.

Concerning this clone: The junction departs from the called germline gene at one end, perhaps through a read error. This rearrangement joins TRBV6-4 to TRBJ2-7; 9 bases line up with TRBD2. Germline V lookup: CDR1 MRHNA, CDR2 SNTAGT. The CDR3 contains 13 residues. The chain's CDR3 is CASSARQLAGRLF. The CDR3 DNA reads TGTGCCAGCAGTGCGCGCCAACTAGCGGGCCGGCTCTTC.

This rearrangement joins TRBV11-2 to TRBJ2-3; 10 nucleotides line up with TRBD1. Germline V gives CDR1 SGHAT, CDR2 FQNNGV. CDR3 length: 16 residues. J gave up 0 bases and V 3 bases, and 3 bases lay outside the gene matches. This chain's CDR3 is CASSFRDRGSTDTQYF. DNA of the CDR3: TGTGCCAGCAGCTTCCGGGACAGGGGTAGCACAGATACGCAGTATTTT.

This clone was seen more than once but under ten times. The same CDR3 also results from other DNA sequences found in this sample. This chain links TRBV19 with TRBJ2-5, with D hard to call. Trimming took off 1 base at V and 2 bases at J, with 5 bases between the two ends. The germline CDR1 and CDR2 sequences are LNHDA and SQIVND (reference sequence). This CDR3 comprises 13 residues. CDR3: CASSIGVQETQYF. The CDR3 bases are TGTGCCAGTAGTATAGGAGTTCAAGAGACCCAGTACTTC.

The chain combines TRBV5-8 with TRBJ2-7, with no clear D. This CDR3 contains 14 residues. V gave up 4 bases and J gave up 3 bases, with 14 bases separating them. Per germline, CDR1 SGHTS and CDR2 YDEGEE. The CDR3 is CASSRDTYNYEQYF. CDR3 nucleotide sequence: TGTGCCAGCAGCCGCGACACCTACAACTACGAGCAGTACTTC.

The chain has TRBV19 and TRBJ2-7; maybe TRBD1 (5 bases). V lost 5 bases and J lost 6, with 14 bases in between. CDR1 LNHDA and CDR2 SQIVND come from the germline V gene (reference sequence). The CDR3 runs to 13 residues. CDR3 nucleotide sequence: TGTGCCAGTAGTTCCACAGGTATCGGCGAGCAGTACTTC. Translation gives CASSSTGIGEQYF.

The genes are TRBV2 and TRBJ1-2, with D hard to call. The V gene lost 2 bases and the J gene lost 2 bases, with 9 bases spanning the gap. The germline V gene has CDR1 SNHLY and CDR2 FYNNEI. This CDR3 region has 14 residues. The CDR3 DNA sequence: TGTGCCAGCAGTGAACAAGGTCCCAACTATGGCTACACCTTC. Protein sequence: CASSEQGPNYGYTF.

The chain employs TRBV9 and TRBJ2-5; D is uncertain. V lost 2 bases, J lost 4 bases, and 9 bases lay in between. Looked up from germline, CDR1 is SGDLS and CDR2 is YYNGEE. The CDR3 spans 13 residues. The CDR3 DNA reads TGTGCCAGCAGCGTGGGTTACGGAGAGACCCAGTACTTC. Its translation: CASSVGYGETQYF. Drawing the rest from reference TRBV9 and TRBJ2-5, the complete variable domain is DSGVTQTPKHLITATGQRVTLRCSPRSGDLSVYWYQQSLDQGLQFLIQYYNGEERAKGNILERFSAQQFPDLHSELNLSSLELGDSALYFCASSVGYGETQYFGPGTRLLVL.

The chain's CDR3 is CASSVGTNTEAFF. CDR3 nucleotide sequence: TGTGCCAGCAGCGTAGGAACCAACACTGAAGCTTTCTTT. The chain joins TRBV9 to TRBJ1-1; D is unresolved. There are 13 residues in the CDR3. V lost 0 bases and J lost 2, with 5 bases in between. Germline CDR1 is SGDLS and CDR2 is YYNGEE.

This sequence joins TRBV10-3 and TRBJ2-5; no reliable D call. Matching the DNA end better, TRBJ2-7 makes the J call doubtful. Germline V gene lookup returns CDR1 ENHRY and CDR2 SYGVKD. CDR3 length equals 14 residues. The CDR3 DNA follows: TGTGCCATCAGTGATGATGCAGTAGTCTACGAGCAGTACTTC. Translation: CAISDDAVVYEQYF.

V gene TRBV6-1 combines with J gene TRBJ1-6; no reliable D call. The germline V gene encodes CDR1 MNHNS and CDR2 SASEGT. Trimming pared 1 base from V and 9 bases from J, leaving 13 bases between. The CDR3 runs 15 residues. CDR3 protein: CASSEVWQFGSPLHF. For the CDR3, the DNA is TGTGCCAGCAGTGAAGTGTGGCAGTTCGGTTCACCCCTCCACTTT.

This rearrangement joins TRBV30 to TRBJ1-5, with 10 bases fitting TRBD1. Germline trimming cut 4 bases from V and 4 bases from J; bases unmatched to any gene: 4. The CDR3 length is 14 residues. Germline CDR1 and CDR2: GTSNPN and SVGIG (reference sequence). The CDR3 loop is CAWNDRGHNQPQHF. Written as DNA, the CDR3 is TGTGCCTGGAATGACAGGGGGCATAATCAGCCCCAGCATTTT.